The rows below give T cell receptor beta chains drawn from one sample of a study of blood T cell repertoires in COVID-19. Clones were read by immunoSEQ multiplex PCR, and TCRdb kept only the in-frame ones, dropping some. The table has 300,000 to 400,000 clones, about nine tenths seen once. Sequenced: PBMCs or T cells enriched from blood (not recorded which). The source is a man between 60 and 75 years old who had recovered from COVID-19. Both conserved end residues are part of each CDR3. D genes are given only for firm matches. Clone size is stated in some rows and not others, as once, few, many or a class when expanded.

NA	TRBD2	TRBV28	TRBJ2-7	CASSLWEGGQYF	TGTGCCAGCAGTTTGTGGGAGGGAGGGCAGTACTTC
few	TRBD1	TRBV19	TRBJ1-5	CASSARTGATTNQPQHF	TGTGCCAGTAGTGCAAGGACAGGAGCCACGACCAATCAGCCCCAGCATTTT
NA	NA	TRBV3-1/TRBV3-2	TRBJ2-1	CASSQGRGWNEQFF	TGTGCCAGCAGCCAAGGAAGGGGCTGGAACGAGCAGTTCTTC
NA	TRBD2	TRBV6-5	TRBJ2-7	CASRLAGGDEQYF	TGTGCCAGCAGACTAGCGGGAGGAGACGAGCAGTACTTC
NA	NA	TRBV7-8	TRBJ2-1	CASSPGTWQFF	TGTGCCAGCAGCCCTGGGACTTGGCAGTTCTTC
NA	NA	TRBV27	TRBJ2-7	CASSIRAYYEQYF	TGTGCCAGCAGTATCAGGGCTTACTACGAGCAGTACTTC
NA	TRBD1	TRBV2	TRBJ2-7	CASKLGQGSSYEQYF	TGTGCCAGCAAATTAGGACAGGGGAGCTCCTACGAGCAGTACTTC
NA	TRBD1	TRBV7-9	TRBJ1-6	CASSPTGGNSPLHF	TGTGCCAGCAGCCCGACAGGGGGTAATTCACCCCTCCACTTT
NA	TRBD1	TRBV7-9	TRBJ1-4	CASSLGQGTNEKLFF	TGTGCCAGCAGCTTGGGACAGGGAACTAATGAAAAACTGTTTTTT
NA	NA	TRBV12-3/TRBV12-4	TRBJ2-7	CASSQGIKYEQYF	TGTGCCAGCAGTCAGGGAATTAAATACGAGCAGTACTTC
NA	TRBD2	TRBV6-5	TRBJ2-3	CASSSPAGGTDTQYF	TGTGCCAGCAGTTCCCCAGCGGGAGGGACAGATACGCAGTATTTT
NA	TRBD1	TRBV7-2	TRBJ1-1	CASSGPGQGGRNTEAFF	TGTGCCAGCAGCGGACCGGGACAGGGAGGCCGGAACACTGAAGCTTTCTTT
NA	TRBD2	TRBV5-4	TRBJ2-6	CASSPTSGGSGANVLTF	TGTGCCAGCAGCCCAACTAGCGGGGGCTCTGGGGCCAACGTCCTGACTTTC
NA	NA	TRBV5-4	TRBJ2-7	CASSPTVTLDEQYF	TGTGCCAGCAGCCCAACGGTTACCCTTGACGAGCAGTACTTC
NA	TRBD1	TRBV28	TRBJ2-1	CASIPGQGAWDEQFF	TGTGCCAGCATCCCGGGACAGGGGGCGTGGGATGAGCAGTTCTTC
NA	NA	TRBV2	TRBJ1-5	CASSAQGLNQPQHF	TGTGCCAGCAGTGCCCAGGGGCTTAATCAGCCCCAGCATTTT
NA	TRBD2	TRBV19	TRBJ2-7	CASSSRTSGSRHPYEQYF	TGTGCCAGTAGTTCCCGGACTAGCGGGAGTCGCCATCCCTACGAGCAGTACTTC
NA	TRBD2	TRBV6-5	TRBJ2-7	CASSYRRGRTNEQYF	TGTGCCAGCAGTTACCGGCGCGGGAGGACCAACGAGCAGTACTTC
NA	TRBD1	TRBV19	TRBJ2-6	CASSTRDRGKTGANVLTF	TGTGCCAGTAGTACCCGGGACAGGGGGAAAACTGGGGCCAACGTCCTGACTTTC
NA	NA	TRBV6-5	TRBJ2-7	CASRPSRGHSYEQYF	TGTGCCAGCAGGCCTAGCAGGGGCCACTCCTACGAGCAGTACTTC
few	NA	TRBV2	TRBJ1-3	CASRERRNSGNTIYF	TGTGCCAGCAGGGAGAGACGCAACTCTGGAAACACCATATATTTT
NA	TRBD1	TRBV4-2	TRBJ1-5	CASSQAGTAYGQPQHF	TGTGCCAGCAGCCAAGCCGGGACAGCGTATGGTCAGCCCCAGCATTTT
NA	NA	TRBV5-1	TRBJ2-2	CASSFSGSGSGELFF	TGCGCCAGCAGCTTTTCCGGGAGTGGGTCCGGGGAGCTGTTTTTT
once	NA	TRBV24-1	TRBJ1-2	CATSDLGGYGYTF	TGTGCCACCAGTGATTTGGGAGGCTATGGCTACACCTTC
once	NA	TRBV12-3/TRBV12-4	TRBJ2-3	CASSTSTDTQYF	TGTGCCAGCAGTACAAGCACAGATACGCAGTATTTT
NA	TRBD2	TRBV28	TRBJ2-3	CASSLGTSGISTDTQYF	TGTGCCAGCAGTTTGGGGACTAGCGGGATTAGCACAGATACGCAGTATTTT
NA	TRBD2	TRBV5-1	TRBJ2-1	CASSYAGAYNEQFF	TGCGCCAGCAGCTATGCGGGAGCCTACAATGAGCAGTTCTTC